Below, 17 T cell receptor beta chains from the same sample are listed, as sequenced in a study of T cell changes during pregnancy in multiple sclerosis. Here immunoSEQ multiplex PCR was the method, and the copy in TCRdb shows in-frame clones only, minus some. Of more than 45,000 clones in the sample, 93% were seen once. This specimen consisted of CD8+ T cells from peripheral blood mononuclear cells, obtained in the second trimester of pregnancy. The source is a female donor with multiple sclerosis, enrolled in a pregnancy study.

This clone has a handful of counts. V and J are TRBV5-4 and TRBJ2-1; D is uncertain. V lost 0 bases and J 0 bases, leaving 16 bases between the germline ends. The CDR3 totals 18 residues. Germline loops: CDR1 SGHNT, CDR2 YYREEE (reference sequence). The CDR3 protein is CASSLASVRPSSYNEQFF. The CDR3 nucleotides read TGTGCCAGCAGCTTGGCCTCCGTCCGTCCGAGCTCCTACAATGAGCAGTTCTTC.

This clone was counted a few times. The rearrangement uses TRBV4-1 and TRBJ1-5; D is possibly TRBD1 (5 bases). With 1 base removed from V and 7 bases from J, the gap between germline ends came to 8 bases. Germline lookup yields CDR1 MGHRA and CDR2 YSYEKL. The CDR3 totals 13 residues. CDR3 bases: TGCGCCAGCAGCCAAGGGGGCGGACAGCCCCAGCATTTT. The encoded protein is CASSQGGGQPQHF.

CDR3 coding DNA: TGTGCCAGCAGTCCGGACAGGGTGGGAGAAAAACTGTTTTTT. Translated: CASSPDRVGEKLFF. The chain carries TRBV6-5 and TRBJ1-4; 8 positions agree with TRBD1. Germline V gives CDR1 MNHEY, CDR2 SVGAGI. The CDR3 consists of 14 residues. Losses at the gene ends were 5 bases for V and 8 bases for J; bases not matched to a gene: 7.

V is TRBV28 and J is TRBJ2-7; 16 bases map to TRBD2. In germline, CDR1 is MDHEN, CDR2 SYDVKM. Unmatched junction bases numbered 11, after V lost 7 bases and J lost 2 bases. There are 18 residues in the CDR3. CDR3 region: CASIATGTSGREAYEQYF. For the CDR3, the DNA is TGTGCCAGCATCGCCACCGGGACTAGCGGGAGGGAGGCCTACGAGCAGTACTTC.

V and J are TRBV5-1 and TRBJ1-2; 7 bases are shared with TRBD1. From germline, CDR1 is SGHRS and CDR2 YFSETQ. The CDR3 contains 15 residues. V lost 0 bases, J lost 6 bases, and 8 bases stayed unmatched. The CDR3 nucleotides are TGCGCCAGCAGCTTGGAGGGGGCAGGGGCGAATGGCTACACCTTC. This sequence encodes CASSLEGAGANGYTF.

The genes are TRBV7-2 and TRBJ1-1; possibly TRBD1 for D (6 bases). Trimming took off 2 bases at V and 3 bases at J, with 16 bases between the two ends. CDR1 is SGHTA and CDR2 is FQGNSA in the germline V gene. The CDR3 consists of 16 residues. CDR3 nucleotides: TGTGCCAGCAGCTTATTCTTCAGGGGAGAACACACTGAAGCTTTCTTT. It is translated as CASSLFFRGEHTEAFF.

As for this clone: The sample contains more than one DNA sequence encoding this CDR3. This chain uses TRBV5-1 with TRBJ2-1; TRBD1 matches at 11 bases. CDR1 is SGHRS and CDR2 is YFSETQ in the germline V gene. Trimming cost V 1 base and J 3 bases; bases outside gene matches: 3. This CDR3 is 16 amino acids long. The chain's CDR3 is CASSLLGTGGYNEQFF. CDR3 in DNA: TGCGCCAGCAGCTTGCTCGGGACAGGGGGCTACAATGAGCAGTTCTTC.

The V and J genes are TRBV7-6 and TRBJ2-1; perhaps TRBD1 as D (6 bases). The CDR3 extends over 16 amino acids. The V and J ends lost 5 bases and 0 bases respectively, with 14 bases between them. Germline V CDR1 and CDR2: SGHVS, FNYEAQ. CDR3 sequence: CASSQYRVSSYNEQFF. CDR3 in DNA: TGTGCCAGCAGCCAGTACAGGGTTAGCTCCTACAATGAGCAGTTCTTC.

The J gene is TRBJ2-5, the V gene TRBV4-1; 7 nucleotides line up with TRBD1. Trimming took 1 base from V and 5 from J; bases not matched to a gene: 4. The CDR3 is made up of 14 amino acids. Germline V gene data show CDR1 as MGHRA and CDR2 as YSYEKL. Here the CDR3 reads CASSQGGQWETQYF. The CDR3 bases are TGCGCCAGCAGCCAAGGGGGACAGTGGGAGACCCAGTACTTC.

The J gene is TRBJ1-2, the V gene TRBV14; TRBD1 matches at 7 bases. The ends lost 3 bases at V and 0 bases at J; junction bases unmatched: 10. This CDR3 is 17 amino acids long. The germline gives CDR1 SGHDN, CDR2 FVKESK. CDR3 coding DNA: TGTGCCAGCAGCCATCTGGCGACAGGGAGGCCTAACTATGGCTACACCTTC. It specifies CASSHLATGRPNYGYTF.

This clone was observed once. The chain employs TRBV9 and TRBJ2-5, with 9 bases fitting TRBD1. The germline CDR1 and CDR2 sequences are SGDLS and YYNGEE. V was clipped by 0 bases and J by 5 bases; unmatched bases: 8. The CDR3 consists of 16 residues. CDR3 in amino acids: CASSVEGDRAVETQYF. For the CDR3, the DNA is TGTGCCAGCAGCGTAGAAGGGGACAGGGCGGTTGAGACCCAGTACTTC.

The rearrangement joins TRBV9 to TRBJ2-7; tentative D call: TRBD2 (5 bases). The CDR3 length is 14 residues. Germline values: CDR1 SGDLS, CDR2 YYNGEE. V lost 2 bases to trimming and J lost 1 base, with 10 bases between them. The CDR3 is CASSVDLLSYEQYF. For the CDR3, the DNA is TGTGCCAGCAGCGTGGACTTACTATCCTACGAGCAGTACTTC.

V is TRBV7-9 and J is TRBJ2-1; 7 nucleotides align to TRBD2. V gave up 1 base and J gave up 11 bases; unmatched junction bases: 5. The CDR3 consists of 13 residues. Germline CDR1 SEHNR, CDR2 FQNEAQ (reference sequence). Written as DNA, the CDR3 is TGTGCCAGCAGCTTAGGGCGGGAGCGGAAGCAGTTCTTC. As protein: CASSLGRERKQFF.

The V call is TRBV19, the J call TRBJ2-1, with D unclear. There are 14 residues in the CDR3. The V end was cut by 2 bases, the J end by 4 bases, with 9 bases between. Germline V gene sequence: CDR1 LNHDA, CDR2 SQIVND (reference sequence). DNA for the CDR3: TGTGCCAGTAGTATACCCACCAGGTACAATGAGCAGTTCTTC. Encoded protein: CASSIPTRYNEQFF.

The V and J genes are TRBV9 and TRBJ1-1; D is unclear. Deletions cut 0 bases from V and 1 base from J, with 4 bases between. The germline V gene has CDR1 SGDLS and CDR2 YYNGEE. CDR3 length: 13 amino acids. The CDR3 DNA reads TGTGCCAGCAGCGTAGTGAGGAACACTGAAGCTTTCTTT. Amino acid sequence: CASSVVRNTEAFF.

The chain couples TRBV4-2 to TRBJ2-2, with 8 bases that match TRBD1. The CDR3 is made up of 16 amino acids. Germline loops: CDR1 LGHNA, CDR2 YNFKEQ. The V segment lost 0 bases and the J segment 5 bases; nucleotides outside the gene matches: 5. CDR3 amino acids: CASSQDQDRATGELFF. The CDR3 region has the DNA TGTGCCAGCAGCCAAGATCAGGACAGGGCGACCGGGGAGCTGTTTTTT.

J is TRBJ2-7 and V is TRBV4-2; the D gene is possibly TRBD2 (7 bases). This CDR3 is 15 amino acids long. V was clipped by 0 bases and J by 6 bases, with 15 bases between them. Germline CDR1 reads LGHNA; CDR2 reads YNFKEQ. The CDR3 loop is CASSQERGGLFEQYF. CDR3 nucleotide sequence: TGTGCCAGCAGCCAAGAAAGGGGGGGGCTCTTCGAGCAGTACTTC.